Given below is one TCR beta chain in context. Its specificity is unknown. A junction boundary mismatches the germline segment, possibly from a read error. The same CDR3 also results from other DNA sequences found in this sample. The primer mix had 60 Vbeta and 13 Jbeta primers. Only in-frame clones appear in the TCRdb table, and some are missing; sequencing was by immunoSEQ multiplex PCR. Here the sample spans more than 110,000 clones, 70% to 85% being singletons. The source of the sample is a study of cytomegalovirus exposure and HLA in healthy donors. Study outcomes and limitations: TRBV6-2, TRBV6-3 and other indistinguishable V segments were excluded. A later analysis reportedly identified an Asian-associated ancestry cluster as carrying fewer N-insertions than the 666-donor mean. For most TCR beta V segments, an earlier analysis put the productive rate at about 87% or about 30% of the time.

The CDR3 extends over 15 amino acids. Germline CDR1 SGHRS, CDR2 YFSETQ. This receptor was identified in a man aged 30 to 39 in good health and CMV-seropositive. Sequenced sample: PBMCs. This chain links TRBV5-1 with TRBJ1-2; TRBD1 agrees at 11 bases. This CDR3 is CASSSSGTGGSGYTF. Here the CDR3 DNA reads TGCGCCAGCAGCTCATCCGGGACAGGGGGAAGTGGCTATACCTTC.